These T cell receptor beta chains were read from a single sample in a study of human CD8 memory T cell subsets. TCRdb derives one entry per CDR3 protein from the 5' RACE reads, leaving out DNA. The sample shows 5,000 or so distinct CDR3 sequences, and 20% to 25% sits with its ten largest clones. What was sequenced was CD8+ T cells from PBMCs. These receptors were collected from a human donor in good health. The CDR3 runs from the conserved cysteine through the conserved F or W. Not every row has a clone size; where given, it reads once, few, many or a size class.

CASSQDLQLPGVGTEAFF,medium-sized,TRBJ1-1,TRBV4-3
CASSLTWSGEAFF,medium-sized,TRBJ1-1,TRBV7-3
CAISDGTSEINEQFF,medium-sized,TRBJ2-1,TRBV10-3
CSARTRLAGGPSETQYF,-,TRBJ2-5,TRBV20-1
CASSWDSSYNEQFF,-,TRBJ2-1,TRBV6-2/TRBV6-3
CASANSGEPYNEQFF,medium-sized,TRBJ2-1,TRBV19
CASSPGPATYEQYF,-,TRBJ2-7,TRBV3-1
CASTPIGGRNYGYTF,-,TRBJ1-2,TRBV6-5
CSARDPGQSSYEQYF,medium-sized,TRBJ2-7,TRBV20-1
CAWSVGEGRGYTF,-,TRBJ1-2,TRBV30
CASSWGRATDTQYF,medium-sized,TRBJ2-3,TRBV6-2/TRBV6-3
CASSFSRAYEQYF,medium-sized,TRBJ2-7,TRBV28
CASSRLAGGLPYEQYF,-,TRBJ2-7,TRBV18
CASKGPGWSDTQYF,-,TRBJ2-3,TRBV6-1
CASSQGGGDTDTQYF,-,TRBJ2-3,TRBV4-2
CASSGAEGNEQFF,-,TRBJ2-1,TRBV6-4
CASSDSATGELFF,-,TRBJ2-2,TRBV6-4
CASSREAGGSTDTQYF,-,TRBJ2-3,TRBV6-4
CASSASAGGNEQFF,-,TRBJ2-1,TRBV6-4
CASGYPQGNEKLFF,-,TRBJ1-4,TRBV6-5
CASSATSGTANSPLHF,-,TRBJ1-6,TRBV12-3/TRBV12-4
CSASMAGKDTGELFF,-,TRBJ2-2,TRBV20-1
CASSELAGAYNEQFF,-,TRBJ2-1,TRBV6-1
CASSTTAGSTDTQYF,-,TRBJ2-3,TRBV6-4
CSARDPGRENTEAFF,-,TRBJ1-1,TRBV20-1
CASSLVPGTSGSTGELFF,-,TRBJ2-2,TRBV7-6
CSARPVFISMNTEAFF,-,TRBJ1-1,TRBV20-1
CASSPTDGGDSSPLHF,medium-sized,TRBJ1-6,TRBV6-2/TRBV6-3
CASSDSAGGPREQFF,-,TRBJ2-1,TRBV6-4
CATSLASGKDEQFF,-,TRBJ2-1,TRBV6-4
CASSFEGSADTQYF,-,TRBJ2-3,TRBV7-9
CAWEEPGQGSGELFF,-,TRBJ2-2,TRBV30